Below, 2 T cell receptor beta chains from the same sample are listed, as sequenced in a study of shared clonotypes between healthy human individuals. Sequencing was performed with immunoSEQ multiplex PCR; in TCRdb, only in-frame clones are kept and a portion is missing. The table includes 2.3 million or so clones, about 92% detected once. Source material: naive CD4+ T cells from PBMCs. Noted subset: CD45RA+ positively selected. Source of these receptors: a man in his late teens or twenties in good health. Some clones in this sample may be carry-over from other donors' samples.

The chain joins TRBV7-2 to TRBJ2-1; maybe TRBD1 (6 bases). The germline V gene encodes CDR1 SGHTA and CDR2 FQGNSA. V was cut by 4 bases and J by 4 bases, with 14 bases left in between. The CDR3 is made up of 15 amino acids. The CDR3 is CASSYPDRVYNEQFF. CDR3 bases: TGTGCCAGCAGCTACCCGGACAGAGTGTACAATGAGCAGTTCTTC.

V gene TRBV10-1 combines with J gene TRBJ2-1, with 9 bases identical to TRBD2. V gave up 5 bases and J gave up 8 bases; unmatched junction bases: 10. The length of the CDR3 is 15 residues. Germline CDR1 is WNHNN and CDR2 is SYGVQD (reference sequence). The chain's CDR3 is CASSPRGGGRDEQFF. The DNA of the CDR3 is TGCGCCAGCAGTCCTCGCGGGGGGGGTCGGGATGAGCAGTTCTTC.